This T cell receptor beta chain was recorded in a study of metastatic and nonmetastatic thyroid tumors. Until they underwent thyroid surgery, no patient had received any treatment. This clone was recorded at least ten times. The antigen is undetermined. General study results and limits: Benign nodules were reported to have significantly lower TCR beta diversity than malignant thyroid tumors, in blood and tumor.

V was shortened by 1 base and J by 1 base, with 7 bases between the two germline ends. The CDR3 runs 14 residues. The germline gives CDR1 KGHSY, CDR2 FQNENV. Under the authors' procedure: Across clinicopathological groups, CDR3 differences served as the basis for building a distant-metastasis classifier for papillary thyroid cancer. TCRdb re-called the PCR reads through MiXCR. It is TCRdb's table, rather than the study itself, that gives the V and J calls and clone size. The profile shows around 27,000 clones, about 25% of them singletons. The gene calls are TRBV16 and TRBJ2-5; the D is unclear. Material for sequencing was blood. The clonotype originates from a female donor with papillary thyroid cancer or a benign thyroid nodule (not recorded which). Some clones in this sample may be carry-over from other donors' samples. This CDR3 is CASSQLHSQETQYF. DNA of the CDR3: TGTGCCAGCAGCCAATTGCACTCCCAAGAGACCCAGTACTTC.